The TCR beta chain described here comes from a study of read filtering for tumor transcriptome and immune sequencing. Study results and caveats: Sorted CD138-negative bone marrow cells were not purified T cells.

The CDR3 loop spans 15 amino acids. Losses at the gene ends were 5 bases for V and 3 bases for J; bases not matched to a gene: 6. In germline, CDR1 is SGHTA, CDR2 FQGNSA. Molecular barcoded adaptors covering alpha/delta and beta/gamma chains were used on approximately 400 ng RNA. From the reads, TCRdb called clonotypes with MiXCR, one entry per CDR3 protein. Among approximately 150,000 distinct CDR3 sequences listed, 13% were seen once. This clonotype was observed many times. Its antigen is undetermined. At the time of active disease, bone marrow was collected from every patient. Sequences were obtained from a population of CD138-negative cells sorted from bone marrow. The chain employs TRBV7-2 and TRBJ2-1, with 8 bases identical to TRBD1. This receptor was taken from a donor aged 40 or over with multiple myeloma. For the CDR3, the DNA is TGTGCCAGCAGCGCCGGGACAGGAGTCTACAATGAGCAGTTCTTC. Protein sequence: CASSAGTGVYNEQFF.